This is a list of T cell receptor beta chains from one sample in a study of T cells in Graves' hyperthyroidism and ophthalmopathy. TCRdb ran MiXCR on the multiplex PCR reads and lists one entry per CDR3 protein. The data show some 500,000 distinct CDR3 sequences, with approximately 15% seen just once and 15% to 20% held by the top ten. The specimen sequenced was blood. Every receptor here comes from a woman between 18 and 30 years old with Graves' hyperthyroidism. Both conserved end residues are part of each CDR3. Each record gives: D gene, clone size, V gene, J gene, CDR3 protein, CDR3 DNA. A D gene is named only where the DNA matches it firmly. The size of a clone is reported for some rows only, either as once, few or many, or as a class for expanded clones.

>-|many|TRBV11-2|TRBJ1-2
CASTTTGVRGYTF
TGTGCCAGCACCACCACTGGGGTCCGGGGCTACACCTTC
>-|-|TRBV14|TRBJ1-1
CASSKINTEAFF
TGTGCCAGCAGCAAAATTAACACTGAAGCTTTCTTT
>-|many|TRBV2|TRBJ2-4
CASSELLAKNIQYF
TGTGCCAGCAGTGAATTACTCGCCAAAAACATTCAGTACTTC
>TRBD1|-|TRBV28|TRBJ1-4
CASSLRDRVDEKLFF
TGTGCCAGCAGTTTACGGGACAGGGTAGACGAAAAACTGTTTTTT
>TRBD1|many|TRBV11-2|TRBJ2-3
CASSLGTGDADTQYF
TGTGCCAGCAGCTTAGGGACAGGGGATGCTGATACGCAGTATTTT
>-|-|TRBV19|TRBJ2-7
CASRGSGYEQYF
TGTGCCAGTAGAGGTAGCGGCTACGAGCAGTACTTC
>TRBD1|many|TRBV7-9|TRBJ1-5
CASSLWDDRAGQPQHF
TGTGCCAGCAGCTTATGGGACGACAGGGCCGGTCAGCCCCAGCATTTT
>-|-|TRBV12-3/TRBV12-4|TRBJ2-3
CASSWTGDTQYF
TGTGCCAGCAGTTGGACCGGAGATACGCAGTATTTT
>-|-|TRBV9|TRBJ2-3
CASSVVAAGTDTQYF
TGTGCCAGCAGCGTAGTAGCGGCGGGCACAGATACGCAGTATTTT
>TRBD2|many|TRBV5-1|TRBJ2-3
CASSVTSGSDTQYF
TGCGCCAGCAGCGTGACTAGCGGGTCAGATACGCAGTATTTT
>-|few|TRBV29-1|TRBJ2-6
CSVEEGSSGANVLTF
TGCAGCGTTGAAGAAGGGAGCTCTGGGGCCAACGTCCTGACTTTC